Following are 7 T cell receptor beta chains from one sample sequenced in a study of OX40 agonist ivuxolimab in advanced cancers. Sequenced by immunoSEQ multiplex PCR; TCRdb stores in-frame clones only, minus some. The table includes some 96,000 clones, around 91% detected once. The starting material was CD4+ or CD8+ T cells sorted from blood, obtained in a trial of the OX40 agonist ivuxolimab. These receptors all come from an adult with an advanced solid tumor such as melanoma, head and neck, liver or kidney cancer.

The rearrangement links TRBV7-7 to TRBJ2-1; 9 nucleotides agree with TRBD1. Germline CDR1 reads SSHAT; CDR2 reads FNYEAQ (reference sequence). The CDR3 totals 14 residues. The junction had 7 bases not matched to a gene; V was cut back by 4 bases and J by 9 bases. Here the CDR3 reads CASSYGTGPFEQFF. The CDR3, as DNA: TGTGCCAGCAGCTACGGGACAGGGCCTTTTGAGCAGTTCTTC.

This sequence joins TRBV2 and TRBJ1-5; D gene unclear. Germline values: CDR1 SNHLY, CDR2 FYNNEI. The CDR3 loop spans 15 amino acids. The germline V and J ends were trimmed by 4 bases and 4 bases, with 14 bases remaining between them. The CDR3 here is CASSGELTTNQPQHF. In DNA, the CDR3 is TGTGCCAGCAGTGGTGAATTGACAACGAATCAGCCCCAGCATTTT.

In its sample, this clone was seen once. The rearrangement links TRBV27 to TRBJ2-3; D is ambiguous. Trimming took off 7 bases at V and 1 base at J, with 12 bases between the two ends. CDR3 length: 14 residues. Germline assignment: CDR1 MNHEY and CDR2 SMNVEV (reference sequence). The CDR3 region is CASTPDLGTDTQYF. DNA of the CDR3: TGTGCCAGCACCCCCGATTTGGGCACAGATACGCAGTATTTT.

J is TRBJ1-1 and V is TRBV7-2; D remains ambiguous. V dropped 1 base and J dropped 1 base, with 4 bases sitting between them. The CDR3 length is 13 residues. From germline, CDR1 is SGHTA and CDR2 FQGNSA. For the CDR3, the DNA is TGTGCCAGCAGCTTAGTATGGAACACTGAAGCTTTCTTT. As protein: CASSLVWNTEAFF. Looking up the rest from reference TRBV7-2 and TRBJ1-1 gives the full variable domain: GAGVSQSPSNKVTEKGKDVELRCDPISGHTALYWYRQSLGQGLEFLIYFQGNSAPDKSGLPSDRFSAERTGGSVSTLTIQRTQQEDSAVYLCASSLVWNTEAFFGQGTRLTVV.

J is TRBJ2-6 and V is TRBV6-1, with no clear D. CDR1 and CDR2 (germline): MNHNS, SASEGT. Trimming took off 10 bases at V and 2 bases at J, with 15 bases between the two ends. The CDR3 is 15 residues long. CDR3: CATSPLGAGANVLTF. Here the CDR3 DNA reads TGTGCCACATCCCCATTGGGCGCTGGGGCCAACGTCCTGACTTTC.

The rearrangement links TRBV30 to TRBJ2-7, with TRBD1 matching over 9 bases. This CDR3 contains 14 residues. V lost 6 bases and J lost 3; bases outside the gene matches: 9. The germline V gene encodes CDR1 GTSNPN and CDR2 SVGIG (reference sequence). The CDR3 loop reads CACFRTGVNYEQYF. The CDR3 bases are TGTGCCTGCTTTAGGACAGGGGTAAACTACGAGCAGTACTTC.

The chain employs TRBV2 and TRBJ2-2, with unresolved D. The CDR3 is 15 residues long. Trimming took off 3 bases at V and 0 bases at J, with 8 bases between the two ends. Germline V gene lookup returns CDR1 SNHLY and CDR2 FYNNEI. CDR3 amino acids: CASSEVTTNTGELFF. Written as DNA, the CDR3 is TGTGCCAGCAGTGAGGTCACTACGAACACCGGGGAGCTGTTTTTT.